This T cell receptor (beta chain) was recorded in a study of blood T cells in healthy people across ages. The use of a sample-barcoded 5' primer and a J-beta primer mix characterized a second PCR of 7 to 11 cycles. TCRdb analysed the 5' RACE reads with MiXCR anew, one entry per CDR3 protein. The table includes roughly 700,000 distinct CDR3 sequences, 32% detected once. Overall study results and limits: More naive CD4+ cells and higher diversity were found in long-lived than in aged donors. TCR beta diversity, measured per million T cells, fell in a roughly linear way with age. The donors' CMV status was not determined, possibly confounding changes in expanded clonotypes.

The sample providers were healthy Caucasian people from Russia, aged roughly 6 to 90. Germline assignment: CDR1 SNHLY and CDR2 FYNNEI. This CDR3 has 15 residues. Trimming left V 6 bases short and J 0 bases short, with 14 bases between. Regarding this clonotype: Its antigen is not identified.

The chain has TRBV2 and TRBJ1-1; possibly TRBD1 for D (6 bases). Sequencing was performed on blood. This receptor was obtained from a woman at least 80 years old in good health. In nucleotides, the CDR3 is TGTGCCAGCAGAACCAGGGGACCGATGAACACTGAAGCTTTCTTT. This codes for CASRTRGPMNTEAFF.